The 16 T cell receptor beta chains in this list originate from one sample, sequenced in a study of shared clonotypes between healthy human individuals. Here immunoSEQ multiplex PCR was the method, and the copy in TCRdb shows in-frame clones only, minus some. The table has around 1,100,000 clones, approximately 80% seen once; the top ten hold approximately 0.9%. The material sequenced was memory CD4+ T cells from PBMCs. The subset here: CD45RA-negative fraction. Receptor source: a man younger than 35 in good health. Some clones in this sample may be carry-over from other donors' samples.

This clone was found once. The V call is TRBV28, the J call TRBJ1-2, with unresolved D. This CDR3 is 12 amino acids long. Per the germline V gene, CDR1 is MDHEN and CDR2 is SYDVKM. Trimming pared 2 bases from V and 8 bases from J, leaving 9 bases between. CDR3 in amino acids: CASSLEGEGYTF. In DNA, the CDR3 is TGTGCCAGCAGTTTAGAGGGAGAGGGCTACACCTTC.

The chain links TRBV6-1 to TRBJ1-2, with D uncertain. In germline, CDR1 is MNHNS, CDR2 SASEGT. V was trimmed by 1 base and J by 4 bases, leaving 4 bases between them. CDR3 length equals 12 residues. CDR3 sequence (DNA): TGTGCCAGCAGTGAAGTAAGCTATGGCTACACCTTC. Encoded protein: CASSEVSYGYTF.

This clone was seen a few times. J is TRBJ1-5 and V is TRBV4-1; D is undetermined. The CDR3 is 13 residues long. Between the trimmed V and J ends, which lost 2 bases and 2 bases, there was a span of 4 bases. The germline CDR1 and CDR2 sequences are MGHRA and YSYEKL. The CDR3 nucleotides are TGCGCCAGCAGCCAAAGCGGCAATCAGCCCCAGCATTTT. Its protein is CASSQSGNQPQHF.

V is TRBV29-1 and J is TRBJ1-3; D ambiguous. Per the germline V gene, CDR1 is SQVTM and CDR2 is ANQGSEA. V gave up 7 bases and J gave up 0 bases, with 10 bases separating them. The CDR3 is 13 amino acids. CDR3 DNA: TGCAGCGGCAGTGTCAGCTCTGGAAACACCATATATTTT. Its protein is CSGSVSSGNTIYF.

This clone has only a few counts. This chain links TRBV29-1 with TRBJ2-2; D call uncertain. Trimming removed 2 bases at V and 5 bases at J, with 9 bases between. Per the germline V gene, CDR1 is SQVTM and CDR2 is ANQGSEA. The CDR3 totals 13 residues. CDR3 region: CSVEQVVTGELFF. The CDR3 DNA sequence: TGCAGCGTTGAACAGGTTGTAACCGGGGAGCTGTTTTTT.

The CDR3 is CASSLTPTF. Here the CDR3 DNA reads TGTGCCAGCAGCCTCACTCCCACCTTC. The chain is built from TRBV7-2 and TRBJ1-2; D uncertain. Germline V CDR1 and CDR2: SGHTA, FQGNSA. The CDR3 totals 9 residues. Trimming cost V 5 bases and J 13 bases, with 8 bases left between them.

CDR3 bases: TGTGCCAGCAGCTCGGGGGGCCTCGGCACAGATACGCAGTATTTT. Its translation: CASSSGGLGTDTQYF. This chain connects TRBV5-6 to TRBJ2-3; D may be TRBD2 (7 bases). There are 15 residues in the CDR3. Trimming shortened V by 3 bases and J by 1 base, and 12 bases separated the two germline ends. Germline V gene data show CDR1 as SGHDT and CDR2 as YYEEEE.

This sequence joins TRBV4-3 and TRBJ2-3, with TRBD2 matching over 12 bases. Germline V CDR1 and CDR2: LGHNA, YSLEER. The CDR3 consists of 17 residues. V lost 1 base to trimming and J lost 4 bases; unmatched junction nucleotides: 6. Here the CDR3 DNA reads TGCGCCAGCAGCCAAGGCCGGACTAGCGGGACCTCAGATACGCAGTATTTT. Its translation: CASSQGRTSGTSDTQYF.

The chain uses TRBV5-1 and TRBJ2-1; 9 nucleotides match TRBD2. Germline loops: CDR1 SGHRS, CDR2 YFSETQ. The CDR3 runs to 14 residues. Germline trimming cut 6 bases from V and 6 bases from J; bases unmatched to any gene: 7. CDR3 region: CASTLLAGSNEQFF. The CDR3 DNA sequence: TGCGCCAGCACTCTACTAGCGGGTAGCAATGAGCAGTTCTTC.

The V gene is TRBV11-3, the J gene TRBJ1-5; no reliable D call. The CDR3 loop spans 12 amino acids. Germline V gene sequence: CDR1 SGHNT, CDR2 YENEEA. This chain's CDR3 is CFIDGSNQPQHF. The CDR3 DNA sequence: TGTTTTATCGACGGAAGCAATCAGCCCCAGCATTTT.

The rearrangement links TRBV15 to TRBJ2-7; D may be TRBD1 (5 bases). The germline gives CDR1 LNHNV, CDR2 YYDKDF (reference sequence). V lost 4 bases and J 3 bases, leaving 13 bases between the germline ends. The CDR3 spans 14 residues. The CDR3 protein is CATSKRSQGYEQYF. The CDR3 DNA follows: TGTGCCACCAGCAAAAGGAGTCAGGGCTACGAGCAGTACTTC. Based on the CDR3 plus reference TRBV15 and TRBJ2-7, the full variable domain is DAMVIQNPRYQVTQFGKPVTLSCSQTLNHNVMYWYQQKSSQAPKLLFHYYDKDFNNEADTPDNFQSRRPNTSFCFLDIRSPGLGDTAMYLCATSKRSQGYEQYFGPGTRLTVT.

The rearrangement links TRBV7-2 to TRBJ2-3; D gene ambiguous. Germline V gene lookup returns CDR1 SGHTA and CDR2 FQGNSA. The CDR3 has 12 amino acids. Trimming shortened V by 5 bases and J by 1 base, and 4 bases separated the two germline ends. The CDR3 coding sequence is TGTGCCAGCAGCGGGGGCACAGATACGCAGTATTTT. Translating gives CASSGGTDTQYF.

In its sample, this clone was seen a few times. The chain recombines TRBV2 with TRBJ2-1; D is perhaps TRBD1 (5 bases). The CDR3 sequence is 14 residues long. The V gene's germline CDR1 is SNHLY and CDR2 FYNNEI. The ends were cut back, 3 bases at V and 3 bases at J, with 9 bases in the middle. As DNA, the CDR3 is TGTGCCAGCAGTGACAGGGCAGTCTACAATGAGCAGTTCTTC. Translated, it gives CASSDRAVYNEQFF.

This clone was detected once. The chain combines TRBV28 with TRBJ1-2; D perhaps matches TRBD1 (6 bases). From germline, CDR1 is MDHEN and CDR2 SYDVKM. The V end lost 5 bases, the J end lost 4 bases, and 23 bases lay between the germline ends. The CDR3 totals 17 residues. CDR3 DNA: TGTGCCAGCAGTCCCTCACCCCCCCGAGGACAGATCTATGGCTACACCTTC. It specifies CASSPSPPRGQIYGYTF.

The chain carries TRBV28 and TRBJ2-6; D gene unclear. Trimming took 2 bases from V and 4 from J, leaving 9 bases between them. The germline gives CDR1 MDHEN, CDR2 SYDVKM. This CDR3 region has 15 residues. The CDR3 loop reads CASSLIPRGANVLTF. The CDR3, as DNA: TGTGCCAGCAGTTTAATCCCGAGGGGGGCCAACGTCCTGACTTTC. The full variable domain, its missing parts supplied by reference TRBV28 and TRBJ2-6, is DVKVTQSSRYLVKRTGEKVFLECVQDMDHENMFWYRQDPGLGLRLIYFSYDVKMKEKGDIPEGYSVSREKKERFSLILESASTNQTSMYLCASSLIPRGANVLTFGAGSRLTVL.

The V and J genes are TRBV9 and TRBJ1-4; D may be TRBD1 (6 bases). There are 14 residues in the CDR3. Germline-derived CDR1 and CDR2 are SGDLS and YYNGEE. Trimming took off 4 bases at V and 7 bases at J, with 14 bases between the two ends. As DNA, the CDR3 is TGTGCCAGCAGCACGGGGGCGAGGGGTGAAAAACTGTTTTTT. It is translated as CASSTGARGEKLFF.